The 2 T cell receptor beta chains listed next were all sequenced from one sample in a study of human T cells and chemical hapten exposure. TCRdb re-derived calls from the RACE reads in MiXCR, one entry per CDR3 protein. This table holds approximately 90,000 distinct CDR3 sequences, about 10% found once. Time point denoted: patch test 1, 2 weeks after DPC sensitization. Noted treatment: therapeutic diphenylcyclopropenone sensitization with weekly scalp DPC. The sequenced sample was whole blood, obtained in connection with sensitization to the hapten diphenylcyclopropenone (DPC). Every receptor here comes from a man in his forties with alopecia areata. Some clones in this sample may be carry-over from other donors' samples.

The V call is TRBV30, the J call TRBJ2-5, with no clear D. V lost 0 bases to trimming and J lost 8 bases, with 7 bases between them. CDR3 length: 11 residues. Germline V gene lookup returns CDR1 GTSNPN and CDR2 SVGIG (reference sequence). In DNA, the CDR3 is TGTGCCTGGAGTGTTACCCTTACCCAGTACTTC. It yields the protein CAWSVTLTQYF.

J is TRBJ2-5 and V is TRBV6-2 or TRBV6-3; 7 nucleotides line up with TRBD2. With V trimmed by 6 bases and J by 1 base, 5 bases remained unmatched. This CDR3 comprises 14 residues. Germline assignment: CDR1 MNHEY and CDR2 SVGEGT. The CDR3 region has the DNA TGTGCCAGCAGGGACCGACTAGCCCAAGAGACCCAGTACTTC. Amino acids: CASRDRLAQETQYF.